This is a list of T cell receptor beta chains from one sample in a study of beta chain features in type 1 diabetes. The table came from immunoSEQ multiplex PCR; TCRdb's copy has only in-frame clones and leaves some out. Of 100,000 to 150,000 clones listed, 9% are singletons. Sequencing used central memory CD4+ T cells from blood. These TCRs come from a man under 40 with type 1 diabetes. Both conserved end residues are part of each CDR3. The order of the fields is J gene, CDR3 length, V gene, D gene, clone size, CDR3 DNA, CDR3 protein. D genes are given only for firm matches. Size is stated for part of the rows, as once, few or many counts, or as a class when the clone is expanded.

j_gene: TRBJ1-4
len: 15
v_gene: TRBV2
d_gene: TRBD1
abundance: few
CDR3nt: TGTGCCAGCAGTGATAGGACAGGGCGGCAAGAAAAACTGTTTTTT
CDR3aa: CASSDRTGRQEKLFF

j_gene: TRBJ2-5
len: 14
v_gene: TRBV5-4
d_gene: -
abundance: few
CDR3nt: TGTGCCAGCAGCTTCAGACAGGCCCAAGAGACCCAGTACTTC
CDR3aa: CASSFRQAQETQYF

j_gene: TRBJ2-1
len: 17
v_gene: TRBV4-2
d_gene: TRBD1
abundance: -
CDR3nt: TGTGCCAGCAGCCAGGAACTTGCAGGGGGTTCATACAATGAGCAGTTCTTC
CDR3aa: CASSQELAGGSYNEQFF

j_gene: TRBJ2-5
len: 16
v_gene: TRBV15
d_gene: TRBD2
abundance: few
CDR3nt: TGTGCCACCAGCAGAGGTGAGACTAGCGGTGAAGAGACCCAGTACTTC
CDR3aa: CATSRGETSGEETQYF

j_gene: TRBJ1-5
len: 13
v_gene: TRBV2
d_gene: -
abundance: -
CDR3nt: TGTGCCACCGCGGGGAATAGCAATCAGCCCCAGCATTTT
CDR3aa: CATAGNSNQPQHF

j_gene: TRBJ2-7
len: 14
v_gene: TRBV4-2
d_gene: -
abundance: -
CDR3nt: TGTGCCAGCAGCCATCCACGGGACACTTACGAGCAGTACTTC
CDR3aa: CASSHPRDTYEQYF

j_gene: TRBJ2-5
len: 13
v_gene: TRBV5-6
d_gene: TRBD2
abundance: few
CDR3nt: TGTGCCAGCACCTCGGCGGGGGGAGAGACCCAGTACTTC
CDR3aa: CASTSAGGETQYF

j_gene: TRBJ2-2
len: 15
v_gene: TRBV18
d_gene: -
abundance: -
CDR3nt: TGTGCCAGCTCACCGAACCGGTTTGACACCGGGGAGCTGTTTTTT
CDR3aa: CASSPNRFDTGELFF

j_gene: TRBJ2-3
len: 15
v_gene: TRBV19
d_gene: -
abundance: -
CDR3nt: TGTGCCAGTACCCAACTAGGGTCGGGCACAGATACGCAGTATTTT
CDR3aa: CASTQLGSGTDTQYF

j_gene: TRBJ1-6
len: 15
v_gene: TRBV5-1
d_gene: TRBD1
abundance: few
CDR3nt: TGCGCCAGCAGACTTTTGGGGACAGGGAATTCACCCCTCCACTTT
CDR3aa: CASRLLGTGNSPLHF

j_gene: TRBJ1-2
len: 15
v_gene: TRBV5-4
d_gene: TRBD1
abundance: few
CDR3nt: TGTGCCAGCAGCCAGGGGGGCAGGGGCTCGGATGGCTACACCTTC
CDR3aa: CASSQGGRGSDGYTF

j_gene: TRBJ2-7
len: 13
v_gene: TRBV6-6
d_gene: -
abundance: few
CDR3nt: TGTGCCAGCTGCGGGGACAGAGCCTACGAGCAGTACTTC
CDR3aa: CASCGDRAYEQYF